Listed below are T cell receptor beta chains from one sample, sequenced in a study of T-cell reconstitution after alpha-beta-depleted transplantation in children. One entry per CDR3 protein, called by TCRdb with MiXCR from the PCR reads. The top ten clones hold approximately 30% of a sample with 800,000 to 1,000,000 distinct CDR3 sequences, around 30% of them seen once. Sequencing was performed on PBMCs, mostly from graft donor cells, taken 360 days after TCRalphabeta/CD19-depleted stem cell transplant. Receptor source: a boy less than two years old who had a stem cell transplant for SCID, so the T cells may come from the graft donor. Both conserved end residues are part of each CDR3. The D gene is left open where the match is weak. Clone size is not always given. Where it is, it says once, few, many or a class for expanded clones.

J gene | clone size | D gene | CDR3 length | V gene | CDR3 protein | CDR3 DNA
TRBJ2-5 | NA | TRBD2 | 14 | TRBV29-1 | CSAWTSSGQETQYF | TGCAGCGCCTGGACTAGTTCAGGGCAAGAGACCCAGTACTTC
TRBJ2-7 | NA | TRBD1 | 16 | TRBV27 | CASSLSGQGAAYEQYF | TGTGCCAGCAGTCTATCAGGACAGGGGGCGGCCTACGAGCAGTACTTC
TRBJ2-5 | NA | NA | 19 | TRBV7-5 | CISVSEATTGTGGGETQYF | NA
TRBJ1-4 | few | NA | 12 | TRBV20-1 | CSARARPEKLFF | TGCAGTGCTAGAGCAAGGCCTGAAAAACTGTTTTTT
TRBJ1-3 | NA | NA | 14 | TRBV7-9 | CATDFGGTGNTIYF | TGTGCCACCGATTTCGGCGGGACTGGAAACACCATATATTTT
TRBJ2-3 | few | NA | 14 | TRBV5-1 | CASRTAGTPDTQYF | TGCGCCAGCAGAACGGCAGGGACGCCAGATACGCAGTATTTT
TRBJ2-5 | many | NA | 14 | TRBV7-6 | CASSLAGQQETQYF | TGTGCCAGCAGCTTAGCCGGACAGCAAGAGACCCAGTACTTC
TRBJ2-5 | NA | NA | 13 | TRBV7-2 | CASSPTAQTTQYF | TGTGCCAGCAGCCCTACGGCCCAGACAACCCAGTACTTC
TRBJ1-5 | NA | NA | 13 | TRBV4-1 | CASSQDDYQPQHF | TGCGCCAGCAGCCAAGATGACTATCAGCCCCAGCATTTT
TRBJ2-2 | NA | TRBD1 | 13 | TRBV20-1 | CSCDRGNTGELFF | TGCAGCTGCGACAGGGGAAACACCGGGGAGCTGTTTTTT
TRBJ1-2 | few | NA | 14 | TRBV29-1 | CSVQPLRENYGYTF | TGCAGCGTCCAACCTCTCAGGGAGAACTATGGCTACACCTTC
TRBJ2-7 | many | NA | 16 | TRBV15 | CATSRAFGTRVDEQYF | TGTGCCACCAGCAGAGCCTTCGGGACCAGGGTGGACGAGCAGTACTTC
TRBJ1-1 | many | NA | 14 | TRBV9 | CASTRDRLNTEAFF | TGTGCCAGCACCAGAGACCGGCTGAACACTGAAGCTTTCTTT
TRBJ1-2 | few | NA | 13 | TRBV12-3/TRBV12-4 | CASSLAYEGGYTF | TGTGCCAGCAGTTTAGCGTATGAGGGCGGCTACACCTTC
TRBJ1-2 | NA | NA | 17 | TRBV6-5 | CASSYQRSRGAGSGYTF | TGTGCCAGCAGTTACCAGCGGTCGAGGGGGGCGGGATCTGGCTACACCTTC
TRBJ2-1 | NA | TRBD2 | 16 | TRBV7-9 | CASSPRGTSVGNEQFF | TGTGCCAGCAGCCCTCGGGGGACTAGCGTGGGCAATGAGCAGTTCTTC
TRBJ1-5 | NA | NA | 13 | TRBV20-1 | CSASVGRDQPQHF | TGCAGTGCTAGCGTGGGCAGAGATCAGCCCCAGCATTTT
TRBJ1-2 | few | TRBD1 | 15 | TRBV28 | CASSPLGQGTYGYTF | TGTGCCAGCAGCCCCCTCGGACAGGGCACCTATGGCTACACCTTC
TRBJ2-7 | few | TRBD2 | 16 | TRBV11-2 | CASSHPGSGGYYEQYF | TGTGCCAGCAGCCACCCAGGTAGCGGGGGCTACTACGAGCAGTACTTC
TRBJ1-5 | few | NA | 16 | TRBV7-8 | CASSSRRDYSNQPQHF | TGTGCCAGCAGCTCTCGCCGGGACTATAGCAATCAGCCCCAGCATTTT
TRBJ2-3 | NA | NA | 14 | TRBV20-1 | CSAGTRFYTDTQYF | TGCAGTGCTGGGACCCGCTTCTACACAGATACGCAGTATTTT
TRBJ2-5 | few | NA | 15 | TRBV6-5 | CASSYEVGTQETQYF | TGTGCCAGCAGTTACGAAGTAGGGACCCAAGAGACCCAGTACTTC
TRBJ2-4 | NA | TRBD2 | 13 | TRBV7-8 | CASSTGGVVIQYF | TGTGCCAGCAGCACGGGAGGGGTGGTCATTCAGTACTTC
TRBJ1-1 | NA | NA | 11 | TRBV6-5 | CASTGSKEAFF | TGTGCCAGCACGGGCTCGAAAGAAGCTTTCTTT
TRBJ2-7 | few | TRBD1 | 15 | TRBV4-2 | CASSQYRQGQYEQYF | TGTGCCAGCAGCCAATACAGACAGGGACAGTACGAGCAGTACTTC
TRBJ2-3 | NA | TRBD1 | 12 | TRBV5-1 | CASSWGTGLLYF | TGCGCCAGCAGCTGGGGGACAGGCCTCCTGTATTTT
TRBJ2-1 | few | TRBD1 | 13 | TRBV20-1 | CSALGQGDNEQFF | TGCAGTGCACTCGGACAGGGGGACAATGAGCAGTTCTTC
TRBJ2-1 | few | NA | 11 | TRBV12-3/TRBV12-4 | CASRDRHEQFF | TGTGCCAGCAGGGACCGACACGAGCAGTTCTTC
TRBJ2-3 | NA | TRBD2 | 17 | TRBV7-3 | CASSLTSLAGITDTQYF | TGTGCCAGCAGCTTAACGAGCCTAGCGGGGATCACAGATACGCAGTATTTT
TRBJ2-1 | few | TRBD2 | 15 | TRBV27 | CASSSRLAERNEQFF | TGTGCCAGCAGTTCCCGACTAGCGGAGAGGAATGAGCAGTTCTTC
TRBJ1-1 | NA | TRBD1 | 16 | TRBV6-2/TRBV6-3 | CASSDRGLMGDTEAFF | TGTGCCAGCTCCGACAGGGGTTTAATGGGGGACACTGAAGCTTTCTTT
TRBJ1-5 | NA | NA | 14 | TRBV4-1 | CASSQDRGHQPQHF | TGCGCCAGCAGCCAAGATCGAGGGCATCAGCCCCAGCATTTT
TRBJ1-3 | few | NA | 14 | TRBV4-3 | CASSQWASGNTIYF | TGCGCCAGCAGCCAATGGGCTTCTGGAAACACCATATATTTT
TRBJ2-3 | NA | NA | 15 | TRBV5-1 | CASSLSGEGPDTQYF | TGCGCCAGCAGCTTGTCAGGGGAAGGCCCAGATACGCAGTATTTT
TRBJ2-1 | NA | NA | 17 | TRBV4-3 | CASSHQPQAYTYNEQFF | TGCGCCAGCAGCCACCAACCCCAGGCCTACACCTACAATGAGCAGTTCTTC
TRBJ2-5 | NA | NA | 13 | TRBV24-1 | CATSGRGQETQYF | TGTGCCACCAGTGGACGGGGGCAAGAGACCCAGTACTTC
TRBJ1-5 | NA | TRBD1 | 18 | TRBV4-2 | CASSQEELETGGNQPQHF | TGTGCCAGCAGCCAAGAAGAACTGGAGACAGGGGGAAATCAGCCCCAGCATTTT
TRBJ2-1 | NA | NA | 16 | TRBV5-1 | CASSLVVGGVRNEQFF | TGCGCCAGCAGCTTGGTTGTGGGGGGCGTGCGGAATGAGCAGTTCTTC
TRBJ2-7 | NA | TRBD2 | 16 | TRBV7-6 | CASSPLVAGGGHEQYF | TGTGCCAGCAGCCCATTAGTTGCCGGGGGGGGCCACGAGCAGTACTTC
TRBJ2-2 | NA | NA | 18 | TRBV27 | CASSSRLPGWYDTGELFF | TGTGCCAGCAGTTCCCGACTACCAGGGTGGTACGACACCGGGGAGCTGTTTTTT
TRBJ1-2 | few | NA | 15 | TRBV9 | CASRAQPLGDYGYTF | TGTGCCAGCAGGGCCCAACCCCTGGGGGACTATGGCTACACCTTC
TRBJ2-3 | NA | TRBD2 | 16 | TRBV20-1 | CSAALPASGNTDTQYF | TGCAGTGCTGCCCTCCCGGCTAGCGGGAACACAGATACGCAGTATTTT
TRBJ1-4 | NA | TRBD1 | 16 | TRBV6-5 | CASSYGQVATNEKLFF | TGTGCCAGCAGTTACGGACAGGTTGCAACTAATGAAAAACTGTTTTTT
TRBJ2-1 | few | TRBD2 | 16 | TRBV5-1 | CASSLVSGGTYNEQFF | TGCGCCAGCAGCTTGGTAAGCGGGGGAACCTACAATGAGCAGTTCTTC
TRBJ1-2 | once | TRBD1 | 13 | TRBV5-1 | CASRSPTGNGYTF | TGCGCCAGCAGATCGCCGACAGGGAATGGCTACACCTTC